These 13 T cell receptor beta chains share one sample of origin, sequenced in a study of CD8+ T cells in alopecia areata. Sequencing templates came from extracted RNA that was reverse transcribed into cDNA. TCRdb's copy holds only in-frame clones and misses some; the assay was immunoSEQ multiplex PCR. The data contain under 200,000 clones, around 60% of them singletons. Treatment given: oral pan-JAK inhibitor, 5-10 mg twice daily. This specimen consisted of CD4+ T cells sorted from blood, obtained at week 24, from a patient treated with tofacitinib. The source of these receptors is a human donor with alopecia areata.

This chain links TRBV19 with TRBJ2-3, with D tentatively TRBD1 or TRBD2 (6 bases each). Germline loops: CDR1 LNHDA, CDR2 SQIVND (reference sequence). The CDR3 contains 17 residues. The germline V and J ends were trimmed by 4 bases and 6 bases, with 23 bases remaining between them. The CDR3 DNA reads as TGTGCCAGTAGTACGAGACCAACTAGGGGGGCAAGGGATACGCAGTATTTT. It yields the protein CASSTRPTRGARDTQYF.

The chain links TRBV30 to TRBJ1-6; D perhaps matches TRBD1 (6 bases). The CDR3 contains 18 residues. Germline V gene lookup returns CDR1 GTSNPN and CDR2 SVGIG (reference sequence). Between the trimmed V and J ends, which lost 3 bases and 7 bases, there was a span of 25 bases. CDR3 sequence reads: CAWREGDRKSWGNSPLHF. The CDR3 DNA reads TGTGCCTGGAGAGAGGGGGATCGGAAATCTTGGGGCAATTCACCCCTCCACTTT.

This clone showed up just a few times. The genes are TRBV13 and TRBJ2-3, with D maybe TRBD1 (6 bases). CDR3 size: 14 residues. In germline, CDR1 is PRHDT, CDR2 FYEKMQ (reference sequence). V was clipped by 1 base and J by 11 bases, with 16 bases between them. CDR3 amino acids: CASSLVTGSYVQYF. CDR3 bases: TGTGCCAGCAGCTTAGTTACAGGGAGTTACGTGCAGTATTTT.

The rearrangement links TRBV29-1 to TRBJ1-1, with 9 positions matching TRBD1. From germline, CDR1 is SQVTM and CDR2 ANQGSEA. This CDR3 has 12 amino acids. V lost 6 bases and J lost 6; bases outside the gene matches: 5. DNA for the CDR3: TGCAGCGTACGGACAGGGGCTGCTGAAGCTTTCTTT. It translates to CSVRTGAAEAFF.

The genes are TRBV6-4 and TRBJ1-1; D is unclear. This CDR3 is 15 amino acids long. V was cut by 0 bases and J by 1 base, with 9 bases left in between. Germline loops: CDR1 MRHNA, CDR2 SNTAGT. CDR3 in amino acids: CASSDSTNGNTEAFF. The CDR3 DNA follows: TGTGCCAGCAGTGACTCGACGAACGGGAACACTGAAGCTTTCTTT.

CDR3: CASSQLVVAGSYEQYF. The CDR3 DNA reads as TGCGCCAGCAGTCAATTAGTCGTGGCAGGGAGTTACGAGCAGTACTTC. This sequence joins TRBV23-1 and TRBJ2-7; D might be TRBD1 or TRBD2, each matching 5 bases. TRBV23-1 is filed as an ORF, its function uncertain. This CDR3 comprises 16 residues. V gave up 1 base and J gave up 4 bases, with 17 bases separating them.

The chain has TRBV6-1 and TRBJ1-5; D not resolved. CDR3 length equals 19 residues. Trimming shortened V by 2 bases and J by 4 bases, and 24 bases separated the two germline ends. CDR1 MNHNS and CDR2 SASEGT come from the germline V gene. Written as DNA, the CDR3 is TGTGCCAGCAGTGAACCCCTGGCGGCCGGCGGGCAGCGAAATCAGCCCCAGCATTTT. It encodes CASSEPLAAGGQRNQPQHF.

This sequence joins TRBV4-1 and TRBJ1-5, with a weak D call TRBD1 (6 bases). The germline CDR1 and CDR2 sequences are MGHRA and YSYEKL. V lost 4 bases and J lost 7, with 14 bases in between. The CDR3 covers 14 residues. The CDR3 sequence is CASSLAQGRQPQHF. The CDR3 coding sequence is TGCGCCAGCAGCCTTGCACAGGGAAGGCAGCCCCAGCATTTT.

The rearrangement links TRBV6-5 to TRBJ2-2; 7 bases map to TRBD1. V was clipped by 6 bases and J by 1 base; unmatched bases: 5. Germline lookup yields CDR1 MNHEY and CDR2 SVGAGI. The CDR3 length is 15 residues. The DNA of the CDR3 is TGTGCCAGCAGCCAAGGGACAGTGAACACCGGGGAGCTGTTTTTT. Translated, it gives CASSQGTVNTGELFF.

This chain connects TRBV29-1 to TRBJ1-1; D not certain. CDR3 length equals 15 residues. Trimming pared 4 bases from V and 5 bases from J, leaving 20 bases between. Germline V gives CDR1 SQVTM, CDR2 ANQGSEA. The CDR3 is CSVGESHIMRTEAFF. The DNA of the CDR3 is TGCAGCGTTGGAGAATCCCACATCATGAGGACTGAAGCTTTCTTT.

This rearrangement joins TRBV25-1 to TRBJ2-5, with D perhaps assigned TRBD1 or TRBD2 (5 bases each). The CDR3 has 14 amino acids. The germline CDR1 and CDR2 sequences are MGHDK and SYGVNS. Trimming took off 8 bases at V and 2 bases at J, with 15 bases between the two ends. This chain's CDR3 is CASASSGPQETQYF. The CDR3 coding sequence is TGTGCCAGCGCTTCCTCGGGGCCGCAAGAGACCCAGTACTTC.

This chain uses TRBV11-2 with TRBJ2-5; 8 bases are a match to TRBD1. Per germline, CDR1 SGHAT and CDR2 FQNNGV. With V trimmed by 6 bases and J by 4 bases, 4 bases remained unmatched. This CDR3 is built from 13 residues. CDR3 DNA: TGTGCCAGCAGTCTCGGGACAGGAGAGACCCAGTACTTC. This sequence encodes CASSLGTGETQYF. Variable domain in full (rest from reference TRBV11-2 and TRBJ2-5): EAGVAQSPRYKIIEKRQSVAFWCNPISGHATLYWYQQILGQGPKLLIQFQNNGVVDDSQLPKDRFSAERLKGVDSTLKIQPAKLEDSAVYLCASSLGTGETQYFGPGTRLLVL.

This clone has a handful of counts. This chain joins TRBV6-1 and TRBJ2-4; D is ambiguous. Looked up from germline, CDR1 is MNHNS and CDR2 is SASEGT. The CDR3 has 13 amino acids. Trimming took off 6 bases at V and 9 bases at J, with 15 bases between the two ends. The CDR3: CASRGRQWGIQYF. CDR3 bases: TGTGCCAGCAGAGGCCGGCAATGGGGCATTCAGTACTTC.